This T cell receptor (beta chain) was retrieved from a study of T cell changes during pregnancy in multiple sclerosis (dated by TCRdb to about 2019). Concerning the study at large: In women with multiple sclerosis, the researchers looked at how the T cell repertoire shifted as pregnancy progressed.

Looking up the germline V gene (reference sequence) yields CDR1 MNHEY and CDR2 SMNVEV. V is trimmed back by 8 bases and J by 4 bases, and the junction contains 7 bases that no gene match accounts for. The cysteine opens and the phenylalanine closes a CDR3 of 13 amino acids. Only the CDR3 DNA stays, 39 bases, in frame from base 1. Library preparation was by the immunoSEQ multiplex PCR assay. As stored in TCRdb, this immuneACCESS dataset retains in-frame rearrangements with V and J assigned. A fraction of the clones does not appear; measured against another copy, unresolved V genes explain less than half of the discrepancy, and the remainder lacks a known reason. The sample includes under 15,000 clones, with about nine tenths observed a single time. Together, the top ten hold roughly 8% of the sample. A note on this clone: Its antigen specificity is not known. Nothing much larger sits one base from this clone, and base qualities are not available.

The source material was CD8+ T cells from peripheral blood mononuclear cells, sampled in the second trimester of pregnancy. Recombination connected TRBV27 to TRBJ2-7, with 8 central nucleotides matching TRBD2. The sequence was obtained from a female donor in good health, enrolled as a control in a pregnancy study. CDR3 protein: CASSGLVPYEQYF. The base sequence is TGTGCCAGCTCGGGACTAGTCCCTTACGAGCAGTACTTC.